The 19 T cell receptor beta chains below were found in one sample sequenced in a study of vaccination and CD4 T cells after COVID-19. No antigen has been identified for these receptors. The Oncomine TCR Beta short-read assay was what sequenced the DNA obtained from cultured CD4+ T cells. TCRdb processed the PCR reads anew with MiXCR; each CDR3 protein has one entry. This table has about 14,000 distinct CDR3 sequences, roughly 53% appearing once. Treatment in this sample: approximately 9-day PBMC culture with coronavirus spike peptide pools or control peptides (ViraFEST assay). Specimen: CD4+ T cells from blood, cultured in vitro, collected before SARS-CoV-2 vaccination. These receptors were collected from a human donor who had recovered from COVID-19.

This CDR3 is CASSLRKGTQPQHF. CDR3 nucleotides: TGTGCCAGCAGCTTGAGGAAAGGTACTCAGCCCCAGCATTTT. The chain recombines TRBV5-6 with TRBJ1-5; D is unresolved. V lost 1 base to trimming and J lost 6 bases, with 11 bases between them. CDR3 length equals 14 residues. Germline CDR1 is SGHDT and CDR2 is YYEEEE.

This clonotype was seen a few times. The chain recombines TRBV6-5 with TRBJ2-5; no reliable D call. The CDR3 covers 13 residues. Germline CDR1 and CDR2: MNHEY and SVGAGI. The V end was cut by 3 bases, the J end by 7 bases, with 12 bases between. Written as DNA, the CDR3 is TGTGCCAGCAGTTATGGGCCCGACGGGACCCAGTACTTC. Its protein product is CASSYGPDGTQYF.

The chain employs TRBV11-3 and TRBJ2-2; D tentatively reads TRBD1 or TRBD2 (5 bases each). The CDR3 is 15 amino acids. V gave up 5 bases and J gave up 1 base, with 11 bases separating them. Germline-derived CDR1 and CDR2 are SGHNT and YENEEA. CDR3 sequence reads: CASSIGTGNTGELFF. In DNA, the CDR3 is TGTGCCAGCAGCATCGGGACGGGGAACACCGGGGAGCTGTTTTTT.

There are a few counts of this clonotype. This chain connects TRBV24-1 to TRBJ1-2; TRBD1 aligns across 10 bases. The CDR3 totals 16 residues. Germline CDR1 is KGHDR and CDR2 is SFDVKD. Unmatched junction bases numbered 9, after V lost 0 bases and J lost 9 bases. DNA for the CDR3: TGTGCCACCAGTGATTTGTTGCCGGGACAGGGGTTTCGCTACACCTTC. It translates to CATSDLLPGQGFRYTF.

This clonotype was seen more than once but under ten times. This rearrangement joins TRBV27 to TRBJ1-2; TRBD1 agrees at 8 bases. The CDR3 sequence is 15 residues long. Germline V CDR1 and CDR2: MNHEY, SMNVEV (reference sequence). Trimming took 5 bases from V and 4 from J; bases not matched to a gene: 9. CDR3 loop: CASSPWTGNSYGYTF. CDR3 coding DNA: TGTGCCAGCAGTCCATGGACAGGGAATTCCTATGGCTACACCTTC.

The chain is built from TRBV7-9 and TRBJ1-2; unclear D gene. V lost 4 bases and J lost 8, with 17 bases in between. The CDR3 consists of 14 residues. Looked up from germline, CDR1 is SEHNR and CDR2 is FQNEAQ (reference sequence). CDR3 nucleotides: TGTGCCAGCAGCTCCCCGGACGGTGGCTGGGGCTACACCTTC. Protein product: CASSSPDGGWGYTF.

This chain connects TRBV10-3 to TRBJ1-4; no clear D gene. This CDR3 comprises 15 residues. Trimming cost V 6 bases and J 0 bases, with 11 bases left between them. Germline V lookup: CDR1 ENHRY, CDR2 SYGVKD. CDR3 sequence: CAISVDGATNEKLFF. CDR3 nucleotides: TGTGCCATCAGCGTGGATGGGGCAACTAATGAAAAACTGTTTTTT.

The V and J genes are TRBV18 and TRBJ1-2, with a weak D call TRBD1 (5 bases). The CDR3 length is 13 residues. Between the trimmed V and J ends, which lost 2 bases and 5 bases, there was a span of 9 bases. Germline CDR1 reads KGHSH; CDR2 reads LQKENI. CDR3 coding DNA: TGTGCCAGCTCACCAGGGGGGGATTATGGCTACACCTTC. Its protein product is CASSPGGDYGYTF.

The CDR3 DNA reads TGTGCCACCAGCAGCGGCAATGCGGGGACAGGGGGCAATGAAAAACTGTTTTTT. Translation gives CATSSGNAGTGGNEKLFF. The chain recombines TRBV15 with TRBJ1-4, with TRBD1 matching over 12 bases. The V gene's germline CDR1 is LNHNV and CDR2 YYDKDF (reference sequence). The CDR3 sequence is 18 residues long. Trimming cost V 3 bases and J 5 bases; bases outside gene matches: 10.

This chain uses TRBV20-1 with TRBJ2-1, with TRBD1 as a possible D gene (6 bases). Trimming took 3 bases from V and 6 from J, leaving 15 bases between them. Germline V gene data show CDR1 as DFQATT and CDR2 as SNEGSKA (reference sequence). CDR3 length: 14 residues. The CDR3 DNA is TGCAGTGCTAGGGTCCCCAGGGGTGTCAATGAGCAGTTCTTC. Its protein is CSARVPRGVNEQFF.

This clonotype was detected once. V usage is TRBV7-9 and J usage is TRBJ2-2; D is unclear. The CDR3 sequence is 12 residues long. Germline CDR1 and CDR2: SEHNR and FQNEAQ (reference sequence). V was clipped by 5 bases and J by 1 base, with 2 bases between them. This chain's CDR3 is CASSVNTGELFF. The CDR3 DNA is TGTGCCAGCAGCGTGAACACCGGGGAGCTGTTTTTT.

The sample holds a few counts of this clonotype. The chain employs TRBV20-1 and TRBJ1-1; a weak D match, TRBD1 (5 bases). Trimming stripped 4 bases from V and 6 bases from J, with 12 bases between. The CDR3 covers 12 residues. Germline V gene sequence: CDR1 DFQATT, CDR2 SNEGSKA (reference sequence). CDR3 in DNA: TGCAGTGCTATGAGGGGATACTCTGAAGCTTTCTTT. Amino acids: CSAMRGYSEAFF.

CDR3 loop: CATSMSPYNEQFF. As DNA, the CDR3 is TGTGCCACCTCTATGTCCCCCTACAATGAGCAGTTCTTC. V is TRBV6-1 and J is TRBJ2-1; D gene uncertain. Between the trimmed V and J ends, which lost 10 bases and 2 bases, there was a span of 12 bases. The CDR3 runs to 13 residues. CDR1 and CDR2 from the germline V gene are MNHNS and SASEGT.

This rearrangement joins TRBV9 to TRBJ2-5; no reliable D call. Trimming stripped 1 base from V and 5 bases from J, with 9 bases between. Germline values: CDR1 SGDLS, CDR2 YYNGEE. CDR3 size: 13 residues. This CDR3 is CASSVSPQETQYF. The CDR3 coding sequence is TGTGCCAGCAGCGTATCTCCTCAGGAGACCCAGTACTTC.

This clonotype turned up a few times. This sequence joins TRBV27 and TRBJ2-4; D is unclear. Trimming took off 4 bases at V and 6 bases at J, with 4 bases between the two ends. CDR3 size: 11 residues. Germline loops: CDR1 MNHEY, CDR2 SMNVEV (reference sequence). CDR3 amino acids: CASSYGNIQYF. Here the CDR3 DNA reads TGTGCCAGCAGTTACGGAAACATTCAGTACTTC.

This clonotype was counted between two and nine times. The genes are TRBV20-1 and TRBJ2-3; D call uncertain. The CDR3 runs to 15 residues. Per the germline V gene, CDR1 is DFQATT and CDR2 is SNEGSKA (reference sequence). V was trimmed by 6 bases and J by 5 bases, leaving 21 bases between them. CDR3 nucleotide sequence: TGCAGTGCACATCCTTTGGCCGCATCAGAAGATACGCAGTATTTT. Translating it yields CSAHPLAASEDTQYF.

The chain joins TRBV6-1 to TRBJ1-1, with D maybe TRBD1 (5 bases). Germline V gene data show CDR1 as MNHNS and CDR2 as SASEGT. The CDR3 has 13 residues. Trimming cost V 6 bases and J 11 bases, with 19 bases left between them. This chain's CDR3 is CASRPLGGERAFF. Written as DNA, the CDR3 is TGTGCCAGCAGACCCCTGGGGGGGGAACGGGCTTTCTTT.

The gene calls are TRBV6-2 or TRBV6-3 and TRBJ2-7; 7 bases align to TRBD1. The CDR3 extends over 14 amino acids. Trimming removed 8 bases from V and 5 bases from J; junction bases left unmatched: 12. CDR1 is MNHEY, CDR2 SVGEGT, per germline. CDR3 loop: CASGIQGESHEQYF. CDR3 in DNA: TGTGCCAGCGGGATTCAGGGGGAAAGTCACGAGCAGTACTTC.

The chain couples TRBV28 to TRBJ2-7; D uncertain. CDR3 length: 15 residues. V lost 6 bases and J 2 bases, leaving 17 bases between the germline ends. From germline, CDR1 is MDHEN and CDR2 SYDVKM. CDR3 region: CASRNLDGPTYEQYF. The CDR3 region has the DNA TGTGCCAGCAGGAACCTTGATGGGCCTACCTACGAGCAGTACTTC. The variable domain in full, completed from reference TRBV28 and TRBJ2-7, reads DVKVTQSSRYLVKRTGEKVFLECVQDMDHENMFWYRQDPGLGLRLIYFSYDVKMKEKGDIPEGYSVSREKKERFSLILESASTNQTSMYLCASRNLDGPTYEQYFGPGTRLTVT.